This TCR beta chain was identified during a study of response to subunit inactivated influenza vaccine. TCRdb fed the RT-PCR reads into MiXCR, producing one record per CDR3 protein. The sample shows 650,000 to 700,000 distinct CDR3 sequences, around 14% of them seen only once. The source of this sequence is a man over 45 who received an inactivated influenza vaccine. Specimen: PBMCs from blood, collected 11 to 12 days after vaccination.

The CDR3 coding sequence is TGCGCCAGCAGCCAGATCCGAACTGCTAGCAACCACCTCAGAGAAGAGCAGTTCTTC. It codes for CASSQIRTASNHLREEQFF. This rearrangement joins TRBV4-1 to TRBJ2-1; weak D call: TRBD2 (5 bases). Germline V lookup: CDR1 MGHRA, CDR2 YSYEKL. This CDR3 comprises 19 residues. V was cut by 3 bases and J by 10 bases, with 31 bases left in between.